A single sample is the source of the 7 T cell receptor beta chains below, sequenced in a study of blood T cells in healthy people across ages. Sample-barcoded 5' priming and a J-beta primer mix drove a second PCR of 7 to 11 cycles. TCRdb re-called the 5' RACE reads through MiXCR, storing one row per CDR3 protein. The sample contains 1.5 million to 1.8 million distinct CDR3 sequences, about 42% of which appear only once. The sequencing input was blood. The receptors come from a woman between 18 and 30 years old in good health.

This clonotype appeared a single time. One end of the junction varies from germline; a read error may be responsible. DNA for the CDR3: TGCAGTGCAAGAGGTGACGGCAGGGAGGTCTACAATGAGCAGTTCTTC. Protein product: CSARGDGREVYNEQFF. This chain uses TRBV20-1 with TRBJ2-1, with a possible D match to TRBD2 (6 bases). This CDR3 comprises 16 residues. Germline assignment: CDR1 DFQATT and CDR2 SNEGSKA (reference sequence).

This clonotype came up once. The chain combines TRBV5-1 with TRBJ2-4; the D is unclear. TRBJ2-7 explains the end of the DNA better; the J call may be wrong. Germline values: CDR1 SGHRS, CDR2 YFSETQ. This CDR3 is 15 amino acids long. The CDR3 reads CASSLDPSLTYEQYF. The DNA for the CDR3 is TGCGCCAGCAGCTTGGACCCATCCCTTACCTACGAGCAGTACTTC.

The V call is TRBV5-6, the J call TRBJ1-1; 12 bases line up with TRBD1. Trimming took 4 bases from V and 0 from J; bases not matched to a gene: 4. Germline-derived CDR1 and CDR2 are SGHDT and YYEEEE. The CDR3 is 16 residues long. CDR3 protein: CASSRGTGGLNTEAFF. The CDR3 region has the DNA TGTGCCAGCAGCCGCGGGACAGGGGGCCTGAACACTGAAGCTTTCTTT.

V usage is TRBV7-2 and J usage is TRBJ2-3; tentatively, D is TRBD2 (6 bases). Trimming pared 5 bases from V and 6 bases from J, leaving 15 bases between. The CDR3 loop spans 14 amino acids. Germline CDR1 and CDR2: SGHTA and FQGNSA. The CDR3, as DNA: TGTGCCAGCAGCGCCCAACTAGCTGGCGATACGCAGTATTTT. It yields the protein CASSAQLAGDTQYF.

This clonotype was seen a few times. This chain connects TRBV20-1 to TRBJ2-3; TRBD2 aligns across 10 bases. This CDR3 has 13 residues. Germline assignment: CDR1 DFQATT and CDR2 SNEGSKA (reference sequence). V shed 3 bases, J shed 8 bases, and the junction held 5 bases outside the gene matches. The CDR3, as DNA: TGCAGTGCTAGGGCTAGCGGGGGTTTTACGCAGTATTTT. This translates into CSARASGGFTQYF.

This clonotype was counted a few times. This chain links TRBV5-1 with TRBJ2-5, with 7 bases aligning to TRBD1. This CDR3 region has 14 residues. Losses at the gene ends were 4 bases for V and 2 bases for J; bases not matched to a gene: 5. Per the germline V gene, CDR1 is SGHRS and CDR2 is YFSETQ. The CDR3 DNA is TGCGCCAGCAGCCATGGGACAGCACAAGAGACCCAGTACTTC. It encodes CASSHGTAQETQYF.

This clonotype was picked up a small number of times. This chain joins TRBV28 and TRBJ2-1; D remains ambiguous. CDR1 and CDR2 (germline): MDHEN, SYDVKM. The CDR3 spans 14 residues. Trimming removed 3 bases at V and 5 bases at J, with 11 bases between. The CDR3 DNA reads as TGTGCCAGCAGTTTGCTGCTAAGGGACAATGAGCAGTTCTTC. This translates into CASSLLLRDNEQFF.